Listed below are T cell receptor beta chains from one sample, sequenced in a study of identical twins. TCRdb reanalysed the 5' RACE reads using MiXCR and keeps one entry per CDR3 protein. Of some 500,000 distinct CDR3 sequences listed, approximately 14% are singletons. The sample was also reused in another study, on yellow fever vaccine responses in identical twins.

Sequencing input: CD4+ T cells sorted from blood. The receptors were gathered from a young woman in good health. Both conserved end residues are part of each CDR3. A D gene is named only where the DNA matches it firmly. Not all rows give a size; the values are once, few, many and, for expanded clones, a class.

D gene	V gene	J gene	clone size	CDR3 DNA	CDR3 protein
NA	TRBV12-3/TRBV12-4	TRBJ2-1	NA	TGTGCCAGCAGCAATGACGGAGAACAGTTCTTC	CASSNDGEQFF
NA	TRBV3-1	TRBJ2-1	few	TGTGCCAGCAGCCAAGTGACTAGGTCGAATGAGCAGTTCTTC	CASSQVTRSNEQFF
NA	TRBV3-1	TRBJ2-1	few	TGTGCCAGCAGCCCCGGGGACGGAGGGCCTTACAATGAGCAGTTCTTC	CASSPGDGGPYNEQFF
TRBD2	TRBV6-1	TRBJ2-1	few	TGTGCCAGCAGGCTAGCGGGAGTTCTGAATGAGCAGTTCTTC	CASRLAGVLNEQFF
TRBD1	TRBV7-3	TRBJ2-5	NA	TGTGCCAGCAGCCCTGGCCATGGGACAGGAGGGGCAGAGACCCAGTACTTC	CASSPGHGTGGAETQYF
NA	TRBV29-1	TRBJ1-3	few	TGCAGCGCAGGAAGCTCTGGAAACACCATATATTTT	CSAGSSGNTIYF
NA	TRBV7-9	TRBJ1-1	once	TGTGCCAGCAGCCCAGAGAGGAACACTGAAGCTTTCTTT	CASSPERNTEAFF
NA	TRBV5-1	TRBJ2-1	many	TGCGCCAGCAGCTTGGCCGTTGGCAATGAGCAGTTCTTC	CASSLAVGNEQFF
TRBD1	TRBV5-1	TRBJ2-7	NA	TGCGTCAGCAGCTTGGGGACAGGGGTATCCTACGAGCAGTACTTC	CVSSLGTGVSYEQYF
NA	TRBV12-3/TRBV12-4	TRBJ1-1	few	TGTGCCAGCAAAGGGGATGTGGAAGCTTTCTTT	CASKGDVEAFF
TRBD1	TRBV24-1	TRBJ1-5	many	TGTGCCACCAGTGAGTTACAGGGGGCTCAGCCCCAGCATTTT	CATSELQGAQPQHF
NA	TRBV9	TRBJ2-1	few	TGTGCCAGCAGCGTAACAGGCTTAACCTACAATGAGCAGTTCTTC	CASSVTGLTYNEQFF
NA	TRBV25-1	TRBJ2-1	few	TGTGCCAGCAGGCCCGCAGGATGGGTCGGTAGGGAGTTCTTC	CASRPAGWVGREFF
TRBD2	TRBV7-2	TRBJ2-7	NA	TGTGCCAGCAGCCCCGGGTGGACTAGCGGGGGCTTCAGCGAGCAGTACTTC	CASSPGWTSGGFSEQYF
NA	TRBV3-1	TRBJ2-3	NA	TGTGCCACCTCCCAGCAGGTCCAGCGGGCACGTACGCAGTATTTT	CATSQQVQRARTQYF
NA	TRBV24-1	TRBJ2-7	NA	TGTGCCACCAGCATGGACAGTCCCTCCTACGAGCAGTACTTC	CATSMDSPSYEQYF
TRBD2	TRBV20-1	TRBJ2-7	NA	TGCAGTGCTAAGTTAGCGGGAGGGCTCTACGAGCAGTACTTC	CSAKLAGGLYEQYF
NA	TRBV24-1	TRBJ2-1	many	TGTGCCACCAGTTATGCCAAAACAGGCAATGAGCAGTTCTTC	CATSYAKTGNEQFF
TRBD1	TRBV5-6	TRBJ1-2	few	TGTGCCAGCAGCCCGGAGACAGGGGTAGGAGGCTACACCTTC	CASSPETGVGGYTF
NA	TRBV5-6	TRBJ1-1	few	TGTGCCAGCAGCTTGTCTGGTCAACCCAAGGCGGCTTTCTTT	CASSLSGQPKAAFF
NA	TRBV25-1	TRBJ2-1	few	TGTGCCAGCAGTGGAAGTGGGAAAGGTGTCAATGAGCAGTTCTTC	CASSGSGKGVNEQFF
NA	TRBV9	TRBJ1-1	few	TGTGCCAGCAGCGTAGAGACGGGGTTCACTGAAGCTTTCTTT	CASSVETGFTEAFF
NA	TRBV2	TRBJ1-2	few	TGTGCCAGCAGTACAGGGCCGTATGGCTACACCTTC	CASSTGPYGYTF
NA	TRBV27	TRBJ2-7	many	TGTGCCACCAGAAGAACATTCTCCTACGAGCAGTACTTC	CATRRTFSYEQYF
NA	TRBV18	TRBJ2-2	NA	TGTGCCAGCTCACCACGTTTAGGGGACACCGGGGAGCTGTTTTTT	CASSPRLGDTGELFF